This TCR beta chain emerged from a study of breast tumors, draining lymph nodes, adjacent tissues. Study findings and constraints: Most tumor T cells seemingly derive from lymph node, then expand in tumor. Luminal-like breast cancer showed significantly higher tumor–nontumor repertoire similarity than basal-like.

This clonotype was counted ten times or more. Its antigen is not identified. TCRdb analysed the multiplex PCR reads with MiXCR anew, one entry per CDR3 protein. Counted here are roughly 260,000 distinct CDR3 sequences, 30% occurring once; the ten biggest clones make up 1.1%. Between the trimmed V and J ends, which lost 5 bases and 7 bases, there was a span of 15 bases. The germline V gene encodes CDR1 DFQATT and CDR2 SNEGSKA (reference sequence). CDR3 length: 13 amino acids. Breast cancer patients provided tissue from their axillary draining lymph nodes. The TCR comes from a female donor with breast cancer. Some clones in this sample may be carry-over from other donors' samples. Sample: axillary lymph node tissue. The chain recombines TRBV20-1 with TRBJ2-1; D not certain. The CDR3 sequence: CSADPMGTNEQFF. The CDR3 region has the DNA TGCAGTGCTGATCCGATGGGTACTAATGAGCAGTTCTTC.